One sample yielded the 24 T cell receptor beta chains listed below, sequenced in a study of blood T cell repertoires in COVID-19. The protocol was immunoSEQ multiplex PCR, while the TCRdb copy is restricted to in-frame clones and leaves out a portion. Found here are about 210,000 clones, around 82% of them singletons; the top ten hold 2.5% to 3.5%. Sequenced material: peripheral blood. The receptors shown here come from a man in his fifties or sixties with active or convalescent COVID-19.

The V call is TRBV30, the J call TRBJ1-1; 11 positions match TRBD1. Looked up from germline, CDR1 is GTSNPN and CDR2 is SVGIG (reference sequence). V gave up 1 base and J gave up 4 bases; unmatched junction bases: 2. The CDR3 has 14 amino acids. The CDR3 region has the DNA TGTGCCTGGAGTGGCGGGACAGGGGGCACTGAAGCTTTCTTT. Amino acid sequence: CAWSGGTGGTEAFF. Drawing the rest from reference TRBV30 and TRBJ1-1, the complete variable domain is SQTIHQWPATLVQPVGSPLSLECTVEGTSNPNLYWYRQAAGRGLQLLFYSVGIGQISSEVPQNLSASRPQDRQFILSSKKLLLSDSGFYLCAWSGGTGGTEAFFGQGTRLTVV.

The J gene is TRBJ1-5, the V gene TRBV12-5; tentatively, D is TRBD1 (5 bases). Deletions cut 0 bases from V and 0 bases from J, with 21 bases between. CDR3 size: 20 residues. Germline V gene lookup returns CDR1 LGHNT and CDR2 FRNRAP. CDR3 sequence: CASGLVHWQGRRYSNQPQHF. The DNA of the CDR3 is TGTGCTAGTGGTTTGGTACATTGGCAGGGTAGGAGATATAGCAATCAGCCCCAGCATTTT.

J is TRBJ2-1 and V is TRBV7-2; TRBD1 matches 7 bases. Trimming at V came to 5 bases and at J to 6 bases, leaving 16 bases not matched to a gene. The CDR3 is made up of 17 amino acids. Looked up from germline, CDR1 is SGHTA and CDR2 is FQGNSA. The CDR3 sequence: CASSPGRQGKAPNEQFF. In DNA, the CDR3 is TGTGCCAGCAGCCCAGGTCGACAGGGAAAAGCCCCCAATGAGCAGTTCTTC.

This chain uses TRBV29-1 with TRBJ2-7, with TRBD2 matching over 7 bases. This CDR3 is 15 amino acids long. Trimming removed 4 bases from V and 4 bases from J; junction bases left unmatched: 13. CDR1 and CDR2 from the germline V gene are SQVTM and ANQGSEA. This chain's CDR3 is CSVGGEGGSRYEQYF. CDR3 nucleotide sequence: TGCAGCGTTGGGGGAGAGGGCGGGAGTCGGTACGAGCAGTACTTC.

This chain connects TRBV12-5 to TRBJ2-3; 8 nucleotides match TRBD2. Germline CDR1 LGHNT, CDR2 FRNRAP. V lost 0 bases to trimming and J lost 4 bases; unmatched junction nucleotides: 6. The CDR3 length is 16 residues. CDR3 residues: CASGLVLAGGADTQYF. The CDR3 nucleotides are TGTGCTAGTGGTTTGGTACTGGCGGGAGGCGCAGATACGCAGTATTTT.

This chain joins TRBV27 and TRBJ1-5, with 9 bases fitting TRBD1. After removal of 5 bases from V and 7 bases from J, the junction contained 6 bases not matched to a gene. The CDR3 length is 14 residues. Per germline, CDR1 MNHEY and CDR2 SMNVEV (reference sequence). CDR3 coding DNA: TGTGCCAGCAGTCTAGGGACAGGGATGCAGCCCCAGCATTTT. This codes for CASSLGTGMQPQHF.

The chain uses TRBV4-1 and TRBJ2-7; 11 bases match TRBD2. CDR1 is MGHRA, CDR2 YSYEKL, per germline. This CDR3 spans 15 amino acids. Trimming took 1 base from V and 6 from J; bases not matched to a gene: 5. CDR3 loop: CASSQGLAGSAEQYF. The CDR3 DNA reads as TGCGCCAGCAGCCAAGGACTAGCGGGGTCGGCCGAGCAGTACTTC.

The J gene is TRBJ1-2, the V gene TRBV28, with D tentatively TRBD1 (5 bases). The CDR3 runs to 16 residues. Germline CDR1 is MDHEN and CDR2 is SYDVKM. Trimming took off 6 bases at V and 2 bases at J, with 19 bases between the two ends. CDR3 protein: CASRTWGAAENYGYTF. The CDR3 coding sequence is TGTGCCAGCAGGACTTGGGGCGCCGCGGAGAACTATGGCTACACCTTC.

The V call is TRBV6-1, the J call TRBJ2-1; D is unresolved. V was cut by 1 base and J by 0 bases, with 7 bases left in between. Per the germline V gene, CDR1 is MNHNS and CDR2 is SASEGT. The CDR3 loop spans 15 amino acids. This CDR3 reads CASSEDQFSYNEQFF. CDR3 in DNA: TGTGCCAGCAGTGAAGATCAGTTCTCCTACAATGAGCAGTTCTTC.

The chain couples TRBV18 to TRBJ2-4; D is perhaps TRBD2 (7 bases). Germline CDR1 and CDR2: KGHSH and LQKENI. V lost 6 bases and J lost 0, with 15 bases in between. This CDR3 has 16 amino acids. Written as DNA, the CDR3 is TGTGCCAGCTCCGCTTGGGGGGGCGCAGCCAAAAACATTCAGTACTTC. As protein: CASSAWGGAAKNIQYF.

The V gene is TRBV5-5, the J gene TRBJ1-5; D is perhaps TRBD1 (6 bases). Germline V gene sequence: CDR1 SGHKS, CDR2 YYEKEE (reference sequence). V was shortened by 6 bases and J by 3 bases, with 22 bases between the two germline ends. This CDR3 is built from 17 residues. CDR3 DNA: TGTGCCAGCAAAATTGGACCAGGGGTTGGTTACAATCAGCCCCAGCATTTT. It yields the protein CASKIGPGVGYNQPQHF.

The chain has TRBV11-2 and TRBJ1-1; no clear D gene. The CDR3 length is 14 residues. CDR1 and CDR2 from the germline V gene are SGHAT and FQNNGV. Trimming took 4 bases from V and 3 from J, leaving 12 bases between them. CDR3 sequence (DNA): TGTGCCAGCAGCTCAAGACGCGGAGACACTGAAGCTTTCTTT. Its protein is CASSSRRGDTEAFF. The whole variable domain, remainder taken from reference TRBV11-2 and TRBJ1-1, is EAGVAQSPRYKIIEKRQSVAFWCNPISGHATLYWYQQILGQGPKLLIQFQNNGVVDDSQLPKDRFSAERLKGVDSTLKIQPAKLEDSAVYLCASSSRRGDTEAFFGQGTRLTVV.

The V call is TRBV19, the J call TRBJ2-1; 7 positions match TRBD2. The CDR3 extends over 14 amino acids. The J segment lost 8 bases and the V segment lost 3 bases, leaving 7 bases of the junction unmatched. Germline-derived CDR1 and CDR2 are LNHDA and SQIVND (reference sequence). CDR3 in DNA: TGTGCCAGTAGTATCGAGGGGAGGGACCATGAGCAGTTCTTC. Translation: CASSIEGRDHEQFF.

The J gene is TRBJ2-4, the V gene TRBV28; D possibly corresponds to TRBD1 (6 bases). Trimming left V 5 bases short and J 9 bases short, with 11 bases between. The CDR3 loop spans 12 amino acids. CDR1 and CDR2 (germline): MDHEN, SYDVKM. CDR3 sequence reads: CASSRGLVIQYF. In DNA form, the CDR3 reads TGTGCCAGCAGTAGGGGGTTGGTCATTCAGTACTTC.

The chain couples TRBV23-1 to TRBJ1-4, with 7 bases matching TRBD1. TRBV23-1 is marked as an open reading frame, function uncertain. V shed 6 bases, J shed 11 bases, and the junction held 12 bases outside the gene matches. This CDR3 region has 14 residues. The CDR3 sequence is CASSRGQGGRKLFF. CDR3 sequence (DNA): TGCGCCAGCAGCCGTGGTCAGGGGGGTAGGAAACTGTTTTTT.

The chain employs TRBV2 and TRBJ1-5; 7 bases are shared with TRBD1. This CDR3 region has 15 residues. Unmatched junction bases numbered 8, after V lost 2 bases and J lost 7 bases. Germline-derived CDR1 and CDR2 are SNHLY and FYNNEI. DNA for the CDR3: TGTGCCAGCAGTGAACGAGGGGGCAAGGGACAGCCCCAGCATTTT. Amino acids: CASSERGGKGQPQHF.

This CDR3 reads CASSSDRASYNSPLHF. CDR3 DNA: TGTGCCAGCAGTTCGGACAGGGCGTCCTATAATTCACCCCTCCACTTT. The chain joins TRBV6-6 to TRBJ1-6; TRBD1 agrees at 8 bases. Germline V gene sequence: CDR1 MNHNY, CDR2 SVGAGI (reference sequence). The CDR3 runs 16 residues. Trimming took 4 bases from V and 1 from J; bases not matched to a gene: 3.

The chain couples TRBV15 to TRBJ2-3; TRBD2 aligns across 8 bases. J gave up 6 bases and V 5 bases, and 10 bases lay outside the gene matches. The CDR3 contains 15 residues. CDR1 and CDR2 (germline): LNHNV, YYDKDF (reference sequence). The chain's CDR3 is CATSLTPGLGDTQYF. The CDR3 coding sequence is TGTGCCACCAGCCTCACGCCGGGACTAGGGGATACGCAGTATTTT.

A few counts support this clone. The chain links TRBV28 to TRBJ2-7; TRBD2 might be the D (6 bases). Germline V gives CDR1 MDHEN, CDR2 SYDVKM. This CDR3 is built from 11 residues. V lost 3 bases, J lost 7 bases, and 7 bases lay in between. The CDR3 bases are TGTGCCAGCAGTTTGGGGAGGGAGCAGTACTTC. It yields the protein CASSLGREQYF.

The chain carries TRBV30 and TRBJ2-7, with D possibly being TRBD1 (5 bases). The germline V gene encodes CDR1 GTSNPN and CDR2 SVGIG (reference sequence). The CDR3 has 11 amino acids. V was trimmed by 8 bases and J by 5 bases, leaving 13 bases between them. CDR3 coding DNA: TGTGCCGCTACAGGATTGGACGAGCAGTACTTC. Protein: CAATGLDEQYF.

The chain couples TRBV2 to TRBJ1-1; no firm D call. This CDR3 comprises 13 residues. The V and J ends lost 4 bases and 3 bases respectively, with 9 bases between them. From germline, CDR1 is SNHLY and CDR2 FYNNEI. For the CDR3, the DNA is TGTGCCAGCAGTGGAGAACAGCACACTGAAGCTTTCTTT. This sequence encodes CASSGEQHTEAFF.

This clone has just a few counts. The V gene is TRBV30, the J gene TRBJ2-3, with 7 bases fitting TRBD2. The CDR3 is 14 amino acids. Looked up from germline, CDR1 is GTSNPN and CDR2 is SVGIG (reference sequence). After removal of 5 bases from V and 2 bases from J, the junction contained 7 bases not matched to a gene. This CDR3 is CAWRREENTDTQYF. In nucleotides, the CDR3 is TGTGCCTGGCGACGGGAGGAGAACACAGATACGCAGTATTTT.

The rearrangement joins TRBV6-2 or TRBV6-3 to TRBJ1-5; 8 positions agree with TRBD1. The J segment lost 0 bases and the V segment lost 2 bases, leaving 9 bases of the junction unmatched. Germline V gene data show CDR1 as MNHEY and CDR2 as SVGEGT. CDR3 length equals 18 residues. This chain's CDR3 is CASSYGAGGIPSNQPQHF. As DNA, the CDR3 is TGTGCCAGCAGTTACGGGGCAGGGGGCATTCCTAGCAATCAGCCCCAGCATTTT.

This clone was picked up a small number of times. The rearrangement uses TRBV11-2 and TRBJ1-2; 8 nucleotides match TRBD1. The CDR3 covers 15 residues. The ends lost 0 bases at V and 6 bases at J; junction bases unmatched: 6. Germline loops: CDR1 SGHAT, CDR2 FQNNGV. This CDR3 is CASSLDLGQGHGYTF. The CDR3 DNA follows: TGTGCCAGCAGCTTAGATCTAGGACAGGGCCATGGCTACACCTTC.